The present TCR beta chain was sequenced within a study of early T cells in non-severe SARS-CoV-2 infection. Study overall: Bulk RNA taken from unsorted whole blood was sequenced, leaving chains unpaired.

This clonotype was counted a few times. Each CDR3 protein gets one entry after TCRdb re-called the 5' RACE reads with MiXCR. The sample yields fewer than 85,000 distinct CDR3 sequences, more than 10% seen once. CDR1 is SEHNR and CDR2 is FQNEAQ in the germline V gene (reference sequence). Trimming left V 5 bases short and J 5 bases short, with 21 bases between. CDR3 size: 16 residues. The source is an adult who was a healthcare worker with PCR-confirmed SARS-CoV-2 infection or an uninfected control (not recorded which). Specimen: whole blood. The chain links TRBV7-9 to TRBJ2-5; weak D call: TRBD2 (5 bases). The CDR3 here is CASSRGGRASTETQYF. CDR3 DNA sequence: TGTGCCAGCAGCCGAGGAGGACGCGCAAGCACGGAGACCCAGTACTTC.